This TCR beta chain originates from a study of blood T cell repertoires in COVID-19. Turning to the study itself: The United States, Italy and Spain supplied acute and convalescent COVID-19 samples. T cells, B-cell-depleted T cells, or PBMCs provided the cDNA or gDNA that served as material.

Trimming cost V 1 base and J 3 bases, with 7 bases left between them. This CDR3 region has 13 residues. Germline lookup yields CDR1 SGHTS and CDR2 YDEGEE. In the original analysis: Nucleated cell number was recorded as an estimate derived from reference gene primer amplification. Sequencing was performed with immunoSEQ multiplex PCR; in TCRdb, only in-frame clones are kept and a portion is missing. V, J and clone size were drawn from that table, and D and trimming were deduced from the DNA. In the table there are fewer than 250,000 clones, roughly four fifths of which are singletons. The rearrangement joins TRBV5-8 to TRBJ1-1; D uncertain. The TCR originated in an older woman with acute or convalescent COVID-19. The sequencing sample was made of peripheral blood. This CDR3 reads CASSLIEDTEAFF. CDR3 bases: TGTGCCAGCAGCTTGATTGAGGACACTGAAGCTTTCTTT.